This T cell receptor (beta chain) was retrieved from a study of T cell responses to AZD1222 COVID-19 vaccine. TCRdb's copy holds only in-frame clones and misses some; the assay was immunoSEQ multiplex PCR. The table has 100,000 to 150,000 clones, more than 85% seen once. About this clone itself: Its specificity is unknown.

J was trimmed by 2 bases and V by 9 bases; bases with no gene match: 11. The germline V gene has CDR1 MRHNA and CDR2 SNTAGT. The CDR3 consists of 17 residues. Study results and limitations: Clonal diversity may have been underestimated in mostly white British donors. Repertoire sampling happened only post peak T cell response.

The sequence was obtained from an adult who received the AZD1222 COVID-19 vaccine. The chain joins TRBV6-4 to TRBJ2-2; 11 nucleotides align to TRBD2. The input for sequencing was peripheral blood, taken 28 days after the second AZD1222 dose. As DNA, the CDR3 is TGTGCCAGACTTCACACACTAGCGGGGGAAAACACCGGGGAGCTGTTTTTT. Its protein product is CARLHTLAGENTGELFF.